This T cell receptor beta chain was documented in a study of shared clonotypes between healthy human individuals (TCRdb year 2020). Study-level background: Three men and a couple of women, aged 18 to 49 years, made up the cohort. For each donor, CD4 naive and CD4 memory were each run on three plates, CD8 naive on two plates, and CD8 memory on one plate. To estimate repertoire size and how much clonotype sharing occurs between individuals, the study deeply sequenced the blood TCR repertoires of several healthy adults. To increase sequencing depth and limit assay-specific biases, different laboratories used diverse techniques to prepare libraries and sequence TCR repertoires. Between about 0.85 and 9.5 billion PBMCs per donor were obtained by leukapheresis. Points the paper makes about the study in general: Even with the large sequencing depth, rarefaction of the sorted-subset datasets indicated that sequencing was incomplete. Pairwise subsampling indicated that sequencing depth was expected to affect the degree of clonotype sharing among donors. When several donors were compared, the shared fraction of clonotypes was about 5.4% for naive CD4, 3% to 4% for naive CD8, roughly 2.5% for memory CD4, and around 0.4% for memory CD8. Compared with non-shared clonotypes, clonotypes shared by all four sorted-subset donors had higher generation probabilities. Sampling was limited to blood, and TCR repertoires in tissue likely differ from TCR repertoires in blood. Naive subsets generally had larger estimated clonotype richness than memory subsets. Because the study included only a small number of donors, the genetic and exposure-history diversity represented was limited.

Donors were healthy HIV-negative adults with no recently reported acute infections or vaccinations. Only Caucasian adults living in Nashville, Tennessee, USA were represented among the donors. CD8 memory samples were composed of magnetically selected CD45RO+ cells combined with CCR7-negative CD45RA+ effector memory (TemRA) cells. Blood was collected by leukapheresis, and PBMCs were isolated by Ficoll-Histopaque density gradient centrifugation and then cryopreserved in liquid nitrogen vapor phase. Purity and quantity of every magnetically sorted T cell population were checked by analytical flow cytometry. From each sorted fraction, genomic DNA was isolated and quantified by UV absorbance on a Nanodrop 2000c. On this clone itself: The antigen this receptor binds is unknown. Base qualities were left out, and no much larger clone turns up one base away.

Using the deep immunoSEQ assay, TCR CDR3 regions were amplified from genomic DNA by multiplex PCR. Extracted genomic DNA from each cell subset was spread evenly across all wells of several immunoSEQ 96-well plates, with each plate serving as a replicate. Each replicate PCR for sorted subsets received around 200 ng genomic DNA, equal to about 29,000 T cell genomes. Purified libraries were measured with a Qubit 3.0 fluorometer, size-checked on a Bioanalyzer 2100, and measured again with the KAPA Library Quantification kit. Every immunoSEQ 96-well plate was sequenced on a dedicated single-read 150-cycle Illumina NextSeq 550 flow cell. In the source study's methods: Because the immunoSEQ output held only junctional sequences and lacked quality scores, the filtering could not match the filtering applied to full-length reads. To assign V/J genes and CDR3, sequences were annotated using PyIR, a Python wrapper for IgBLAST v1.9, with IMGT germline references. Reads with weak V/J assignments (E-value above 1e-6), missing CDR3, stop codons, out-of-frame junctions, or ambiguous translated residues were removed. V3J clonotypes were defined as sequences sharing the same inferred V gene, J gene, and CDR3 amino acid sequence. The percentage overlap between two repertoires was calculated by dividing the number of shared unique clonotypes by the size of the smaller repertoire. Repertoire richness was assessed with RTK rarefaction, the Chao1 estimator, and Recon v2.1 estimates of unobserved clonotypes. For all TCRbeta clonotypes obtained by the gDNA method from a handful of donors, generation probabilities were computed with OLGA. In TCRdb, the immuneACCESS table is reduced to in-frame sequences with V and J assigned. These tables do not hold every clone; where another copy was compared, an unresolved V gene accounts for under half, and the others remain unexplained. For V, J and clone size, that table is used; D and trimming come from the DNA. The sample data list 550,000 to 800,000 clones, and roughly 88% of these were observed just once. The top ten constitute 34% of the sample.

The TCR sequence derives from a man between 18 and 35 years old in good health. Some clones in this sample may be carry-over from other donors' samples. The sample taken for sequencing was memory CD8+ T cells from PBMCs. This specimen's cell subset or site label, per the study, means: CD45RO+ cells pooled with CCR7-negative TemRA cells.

The nucleotides are TGTGCCAGCAGCGCCTGGGGCTCCAGATCCTACAATGAGCAGTTCTTC. Its amino acids are CASSAWGSRSYNEQFF. This chain is built from TRBV9 and TRBJ2-1, with TRBD1 tentatively as D gene (5 bases match). Via the germline V gene, CDR1 is SGDLS and CDR2 YYNGEE. There are 16 amino acids in the CDR3, from cysteine to phenylalanine inclusive. The DNA shown is the 48-base CDR3, in frame from base 1. The V end loses 3 bases and the J end loses 1 base, and a stretch of 14 bases separates them.